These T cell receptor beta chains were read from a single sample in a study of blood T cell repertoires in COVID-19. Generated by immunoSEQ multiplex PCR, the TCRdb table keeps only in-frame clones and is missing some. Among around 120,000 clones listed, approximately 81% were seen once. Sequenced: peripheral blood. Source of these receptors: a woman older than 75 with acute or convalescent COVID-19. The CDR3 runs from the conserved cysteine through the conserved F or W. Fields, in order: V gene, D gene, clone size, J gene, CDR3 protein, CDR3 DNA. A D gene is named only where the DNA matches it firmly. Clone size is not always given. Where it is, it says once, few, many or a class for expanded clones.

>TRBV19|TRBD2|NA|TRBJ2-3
CASSIGLAGGRTDTQYF
TGTGCCAGTAGTATAGGCCTAGCGGGGGGGCGGACAGATACGCAGTATTTT
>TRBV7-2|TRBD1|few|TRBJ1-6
CASSLEAGGAYSPLHF
TGTGCCAGCAGCTTAGAGGCAGGGGGCGCTTATTCACCCCTCCACTTT
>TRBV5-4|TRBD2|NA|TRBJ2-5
CASSLGLAGAGGETQYF
TGTGCCAGCAGCTTGGGACTAGCGGGGGCCGGGGGAGAGACCCAGTACTTC
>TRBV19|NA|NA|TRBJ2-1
CASKRRGPLSSYNEQFF
TGTGCCAGTAAACGGCGGGGGCCCCTAAGCTCCTACAATGAGCAGTTCTTC
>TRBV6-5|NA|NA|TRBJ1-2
CASSAQGRDGYTF
TGTGCCAGCAGCGCTCAGGGCCGGGATGGCTACACCTTC
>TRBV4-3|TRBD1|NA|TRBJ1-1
CASSRVTGGNTEAFF
TGCGCCAGCAGCCGAGTGACAGGGGGCAACACTGAAGCTTTCTTT
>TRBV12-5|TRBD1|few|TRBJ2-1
CASATSAGQGGTYNEQFF
TGTGCTAGTGCCACCAGTGCGGGACAGGGCGGCACCTACAATGAGCAGTTCTTC
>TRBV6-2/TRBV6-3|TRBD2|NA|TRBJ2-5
CASSFLAGVRRETQYF
TGTGCCAGCAGTTTTCTAGCGGGAGTAAGGAGAGAGACCCAGTACTTC
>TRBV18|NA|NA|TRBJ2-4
CASSPPGADIQYF
TGTGCCAGCTCACCACCGGGAGCGGACATTCAGTACTTC
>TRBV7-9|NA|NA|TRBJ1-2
CASSFLRGMGNYGYTF
TGTGCCAGCAGCTTTTTGCGGGGAATGGGTAACTATGGCTACACCTTC
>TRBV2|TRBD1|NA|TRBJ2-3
CASSSGDRVDTQYF
TGTGCCAGCAGTAGTGGGGACAGGGTAGATACGCAGTATTTT
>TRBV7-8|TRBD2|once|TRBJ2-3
CASSLAEAGGPTDTQYF
TGTGCCAGCAGCTTGGCCGAAGCGGGAGGGCCGACAGATACGCAGTATTTT
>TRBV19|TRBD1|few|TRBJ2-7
CASSVPGQGHYEQYF
TGTGCCAGTAGCGTCCCGGGACAGGGACACTACGAGCAGTACTTC
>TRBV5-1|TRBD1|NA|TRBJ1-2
CASSLTGGAYGYTF
TGCGCCAGCAGCCTAACAGGGGGCGCGTATGGCTACACCTTC
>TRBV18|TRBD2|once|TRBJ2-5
CASSPGLAGVQETQYF
TGTGCCAGCTCACCAGGACTAGCGGGGGTACAAGAGACCCAGTACTTC
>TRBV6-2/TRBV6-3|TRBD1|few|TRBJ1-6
CASSGTGGRYNSPLHF
TGTGCCAGCAGCGGGACAGGGGGCCGGTATAATTCACCCCTCCACTTT
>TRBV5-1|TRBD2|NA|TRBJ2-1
CASSPSRTSGSYNEQFF
TGCGCCAGCAGCCCCTCTCGGACTAGCGGGTCCTACAATGAGCAGTTCTTC
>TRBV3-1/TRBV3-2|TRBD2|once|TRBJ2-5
CASRYGGEEETQYF
TGTGCCAGCAGGTACGGGGGGGAGGAAGAGACCCAGTACTTC
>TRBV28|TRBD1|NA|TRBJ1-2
CASSSPGSGQRLANYGYTF
TGTGCCAGCAGTTCCCCTGGATCGGGACAGCGTTTAGCTAACTATGGCTACACCTTC
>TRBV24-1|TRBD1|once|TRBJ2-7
CATSPGQGNYEQYF
TGTGCCACCAGTCCGGGACAGGGAAACTACGAGCAGTACTTC
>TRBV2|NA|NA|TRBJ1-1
CASSDIGTSEAFF
TGTGCCAGCAGTGATATCGGGACTTCTGAAGCTTTCTTT
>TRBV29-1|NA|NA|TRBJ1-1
CSVEDYSGNTEAFF
TGCAGCGTTGAAGACTATTCAGGGAACACTGAAGCTTTCTTT
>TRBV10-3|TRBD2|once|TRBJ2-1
CAISELLAMNNEQFF
TGTGCCATCAGTGAGCTACTAGCGATGAACAATGAGCAGTTCTTC
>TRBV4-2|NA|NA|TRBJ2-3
CASSQQTGPPDTQYF
TGTGCCAGCAGCCAACAAACAGGCCCCCCAGATACGCAGTATTTT
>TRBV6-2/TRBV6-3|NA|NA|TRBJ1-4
CASSYGPETTNEKLFF
TGTGCCAGCAGTTACGGGCCAGAAACAACTAATGAAAAACTGTTTTTT
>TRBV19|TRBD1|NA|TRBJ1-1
CASIPDRGHTEAFF
TGTGCCAGTATCCCGGACAGGGGACACACTGAAGCTTTCTTT
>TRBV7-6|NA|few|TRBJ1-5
CASSLAGQPQHF
TGTGCCAGCAGCCTTGCGGGTCAGCCCCAGCATTTT
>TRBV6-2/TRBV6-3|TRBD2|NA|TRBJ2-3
CASSSLSGGRTDTQYF
TGTGCCAGCAGTTCCCTTAGCGGGGGTCGCACAGATACGCAGTATTTT
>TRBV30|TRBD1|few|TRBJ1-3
CAWSATGYRGPAGNTIYF
TGTGCCTGGAGTGCTACAGGTTACAGGGGGCCGGCTGGAAACACCATATATTTT
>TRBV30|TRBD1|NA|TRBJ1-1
CAWHRGPFTEAFF
TGTGCCTGGCACAGGGGGCCGTTCACTGAAGCTTTCTTT
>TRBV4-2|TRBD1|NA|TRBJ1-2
CASTPNRGGYGYTF
TGTGCCAGCACTCCTAACAGGGGAGGCTATGGCTACACCTTC